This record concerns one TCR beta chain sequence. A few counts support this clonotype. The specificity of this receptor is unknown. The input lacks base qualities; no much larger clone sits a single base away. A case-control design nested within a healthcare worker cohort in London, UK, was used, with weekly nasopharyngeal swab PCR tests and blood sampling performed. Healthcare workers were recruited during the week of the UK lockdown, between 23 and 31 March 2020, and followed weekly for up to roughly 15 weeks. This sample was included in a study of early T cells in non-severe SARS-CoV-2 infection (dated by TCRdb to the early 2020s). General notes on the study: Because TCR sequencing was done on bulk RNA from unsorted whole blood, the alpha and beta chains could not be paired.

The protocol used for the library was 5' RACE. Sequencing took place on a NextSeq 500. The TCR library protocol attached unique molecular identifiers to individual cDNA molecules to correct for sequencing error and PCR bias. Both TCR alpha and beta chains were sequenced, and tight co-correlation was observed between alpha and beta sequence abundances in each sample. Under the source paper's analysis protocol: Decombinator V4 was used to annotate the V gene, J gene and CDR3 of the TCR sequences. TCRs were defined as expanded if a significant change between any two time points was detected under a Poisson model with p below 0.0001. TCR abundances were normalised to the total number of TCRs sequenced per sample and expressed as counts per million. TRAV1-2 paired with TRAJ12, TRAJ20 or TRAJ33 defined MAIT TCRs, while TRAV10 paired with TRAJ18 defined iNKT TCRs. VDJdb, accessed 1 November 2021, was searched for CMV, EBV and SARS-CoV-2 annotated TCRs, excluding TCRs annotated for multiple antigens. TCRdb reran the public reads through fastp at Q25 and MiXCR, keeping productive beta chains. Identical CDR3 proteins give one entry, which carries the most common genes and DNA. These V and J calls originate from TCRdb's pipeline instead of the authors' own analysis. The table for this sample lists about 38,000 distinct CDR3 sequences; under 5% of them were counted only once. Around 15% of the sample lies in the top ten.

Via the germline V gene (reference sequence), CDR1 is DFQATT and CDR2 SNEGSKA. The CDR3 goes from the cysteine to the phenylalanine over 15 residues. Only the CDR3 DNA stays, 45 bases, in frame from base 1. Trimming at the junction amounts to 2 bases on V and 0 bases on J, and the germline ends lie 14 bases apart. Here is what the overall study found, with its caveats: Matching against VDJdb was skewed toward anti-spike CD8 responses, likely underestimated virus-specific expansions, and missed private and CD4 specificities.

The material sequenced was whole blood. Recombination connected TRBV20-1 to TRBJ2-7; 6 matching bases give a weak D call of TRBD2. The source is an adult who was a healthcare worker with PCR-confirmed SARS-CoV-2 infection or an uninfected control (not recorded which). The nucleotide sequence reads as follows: TGCAGTGCTAGACCCCCTGGAGGGAGCTCCTACGAGCAGTACTTC. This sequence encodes CSARPPGGSSYEQYF.